The T cell receptor (beta chain) under discussion was sequenced for a study of cytomegalovirus exposure and HLA in healthy donors. Germline V gene data show CDR1 as MNHNY and CDR2 as SVGAGI (reference sequence). The CDR3 sequence is 13 residues long. V was pared by 8 bases and J by 0 bases, with 10 bases between. Primers for the PCR totalled 60 Vbeta and 13 Jbeta. Assay used: immunoSEQ multiplex PCR; TCRdb lists only in-frame clones, some missing. The table shows fewer than 150,000 clones, with about 80% occurring only once. Material for sequencing was PBMCs. The V call is TRBV6-6, the J call TRBJ2-5, with D possibly matching TRBD1 (5 bases). The clonotype originates from a man aged 25-45 years in good health. The CDR3 loop is CASSRQYQETQYF. DNA of the CDR3: TGTGCCAGCTCTCGACAGTACCAAGAGACCCAGTACTTC.